This T cell receptor beta chain appears in the sequencing data of a study of blood T cell repertoires in COVID-19. Study-level background: Samples representing acute and convalescent COVID-19 were sourced from the United States, Italy and Spain.

This clone has a handful of counts. Trimming shortened V by 2 bases and J by 8 bases, and 17 bases separated the two germline ends. This CDR3 is 15 amino acids long. Per germline, CDR1 SGHKS and CDR2 YYEKEE (reference sequence). Data came from immunoSEQ multiplex PCR; TCRdb stores just in-frame clones and leaves some out. The data show about 70,000 clones, around 80% seen once. Sequencing was carried out using peripheral blood. The rearrangement joins TRBV5-5 to TRBJ2-1, with D maybe TRBD2 (6 bases). This receptor was taken from a woman of 80 years or more with active or convalescent COVID-19. The CDR3 reads CASSFIGGRSDEQFF. The CDR3 DNA reads TGTGCCAGCAGCTTCATCGGAGGGAGGAGCGATGAGCAGTTCTTC. Complete variable domain (other parts from reference TRBV5-5 and TRBJ2-1): DAGVTQSPTHLIKTRGQQVTLRCSPISGHKSVSWYQQVLGQGPQFIFQYYEKEERGRGNFPDRFSARQFPNYSSELNVNALLLGDSALYLCASSFIGGRSDEQFFGPGTRLTVL.